The clone carrying this T cell receptor (beta chain) was seen a handful of times. Its specificity is unknown. This sample stems from a study of post-analysis software for immune sequencing data. About the study: The disease courses spanned relapsing-remitting, secondary progressive and progressive-relapsing forms of multiple sclerosis.

General observations from the study: With F measure, samples from one preparation batch clustered together strongly. Compared against controls, patients with multiple sclerosis displayed significantly lower normalized Chao1 diversity. There were roughly 5 TRBV segments more frequent in patients than controls, and TRBV5-6, TRBV5-1 and TRBV20-1 were among them.

Unique molecular identifiers were built into the TCR beta cDNA libraries. Researchers reported roughly 0.5 million cDNA molecules coming from roughly 1 to 10 million T cells. TCRdb passed the PCR reads through MiXCR, listing each CDR3 protein once. The table shows fewer than 700,000 distinct CDR3 sequences, with roughly 45% occurring only once. CDR1 and CDR2 (germline): SGHVS, FQNEAQ. This CDR3 region has 14 residues. V dropped 0 bases and J dropped 5 bases, with 10 bases sitting between them. The source of this sequence is a girl between 10 and 17 years old with multiple sclerosis. The V gene is TRBV7-8, the J gene TRBJ2-5; no firm D call. The sample comprised blood. Here the CDR3 DNA reads TGTGCCAGCAGCTTAGCCAACCGCCCCGAGACCCAGTACTTC. Residues: CASSLANRPETQYF.